Listed below are T cell receptor beta chains from one sample, sequenced in a study of blood T cell repertoires in COVID-19. Sequenced by immunoSEQ multiplex PCR; TCRdb stores in-frame clones only, minus some. Here the sample spans about 400,000 clones, roughly 85% being singletons. The sample consisted of PBMCs or T cells enriched from blood (not recorded which). These receptors all come from a woman under 30 with acute COVID-19. CDR3s include the opening cysteine and the closing phenylalanine or tryptophan. Fields, in order: V gene, J gene, clone size, D gene, CDR3 DNA, CDR3 protein. The D gene is left open where the match is weak. A row's size may be missing; if present it is once, few, many or a size class.

v_gene: TRBV18
j_gene: TRBJ2-6
abundance: -
d_gene: -
CDR3nt: TGTGCCAGCTCACCTTTCCTGGTCGGAGAATCTGGGGCCAACGTCCTGACTTTC
CDR3aa: CASSPFLVGESGANVLTF

v_gene: TRBV5-1
j_gene: TRBJ2-7
abundance: many
d_gene: TRBD2
CDR3nt: TGCGCCAGCAGCCCCACTAGCGGGGGATCCTACGAGCAGTACTTC
CDR3aa: CASSPTSGGSYEQYF

v_gene: TRBV2
j_gene: TRBJ2-2
abundance: -
d_gene: TRBD1
CDR3nt: TGTGCCAGCAGGCGACAGGGGGCTTCGGGCACCGGGGAGCTGTTTTTT
CDR3aa: CASRRQGASGTGELFF

v_gene: TRBV5-6
j_gene: TRBJ1-4
abundance: -
d_gene: -
CDR3nt: TGTGCCAGCAGCCTCACAGGAGTAAATGAAAAACTGTTTTTT
CDR3aa: CASSLTGVNEKLFF

v_gene: TRBV7-9
j_gene: TRBJ2-7
abundance: -
d_gene: -
CDR3nt: TGTGCCAGCAGCTTTGCAGGGCCCGTGTACGAGCAGTACTTC
CDR3aa: CASSFAGPVYEQYF

v_gene: TRBV5-1
j_gene: TRBJ2-2
abundance: -
d_gene: -
CDR3nt: TGCGCCAGCAGGGGGCCCCTCGGCGGGGAGCTGTTTTTT
CDR3aa: CASRGPLGGELFF

v_gene: TRBV5-5
j_gene: TRBJ2-7
abundance: -
d_gene: TRBD2
CDR3nt: TGTGCCAGCAGCTTATCGGCTAGCGGGACCTACGAGCAGTACTTC
CDR3aa: CASSLSASGTYEQYF

v_gene: TRBV6-1
j_gene: TRBJ1-2
abundance: -
d_gene: TRBD1
CDR3nt: TGTGCCAGCAGTGAAGTTCTAGGGGAAGACAGGGTCGGCTACACCTTC
CDR3aa: CASSEVLGEDRVGYTF

v_gene: TRBV18
j_gene: TRBJ1-2
abundance: few
d_gene: TRBD1
CDR3nt: TGTGCCAGCTCACCCCCCGGGACAGGGAACTATGGCTACACCTTC
CDR3aa: CASSPPGTGNYGYTF

v_gene: TRBV7-9
j_gene: TRBJ1-5
abundance: -
d_gene: TRBD1
CDR3nt: TGTGCCAGCAGCTTAGGAATCGGCAGGGGGGACCAGCCCCAGCATTTT
CDR3aa: CASSLGIGRGDQPQHF

v_gene: TRBV29-1
j_gene: TRBJ2-1
abundance: -
d_gene: -
CDR3nt: TGCAGCGTTGACTTAGCGCACTCCTACAATGAGCAGTTCTTC
CDR3aa: CSVDLAHSYNEQFF

v_gene: TRBV20-1
j_gene: TRBJ1-6
abundance: -
d_gene: -
CDR3nt: TGCAGTGCTAGTACAGGCAGCTCCTATAATTCACCCCTCCACTTT
CDR3aa: CSASTGSSYNSPLHF

v_gene: TRBV28
j_gene: TRBJ2-1
abundance: -
d_gene: TRBD2
CDR3nt: TGTGCCAGCATACCTGGACTAGCGTGGGGGGTCAATGAGCAGTTCTTC
CDR3aa: CASIPGLAWGVNEQFF

v_gene: TRBV29-1
j_gene: TRBJ1-1
abundance: -
d_gene: -
CDR3nt: TGCAGCGTTGAAGTTCAGGACCGAGGGATAACTTTCTTT
CDR3aa: CSVEVQDRGITFF

v_gene: TRBV20-1
j_gene: TRBJ2-3
abundance: -
d_gene: -
CDR3nt: TGCAGAACCACTTTTGTCGCGCAGTATTTT
CDR3aa: CRTTFVAQYF

v_gene: TRBV2
j_gene: TRBJ1-5
abundance: -
d_gene: -
CDR3nt: TGTGCCAGCAGTCGGGGAAATAGCAATCAGCCCCAGCATTTT
CDR3aa: CASSRGNSNQPQHF

v_gene: TRBV5-1
j_gene: TRBJ1-2
abundance: -
d_gene: -
CDR3nt: TGCGCCAGCAGCCCGTCAGGGAATGGCTACACCTTC
CDR3aa: CASSPSGNGYTF

v_gene: TRBV6-5
j_gene: TRBJ1-4
abundance: -
d_gene: -
CDR3nt: TGTGCCAGCATAAGAGGACAGTTCAATGAAAAACTGTTTTTT
CDR3aa: CASIRGQFNEKLFF

v_gene: TRBV9
j_gene: TRBJ2-1
abundance: -
d_gene: TRBD2
CDR3nt: TGTGCCAGCAGCGTAGCTGGCGGGGGGGTATACAATGAGCAGTTCTTC
CDR3aa: CASSVAGGGVYNEQFF

v_gene: TRBV11-2
j_gene: TRBJ1-5
abundance: once
d_gene: TRBD1
CDR3nt: TGTGCCAGCAGCTACGGGACAGCCTATAGCAATCAGCCCCAGCATTTT
CDR3aa: CASSYGTAYSNQPQHF

v_gene: TRBV28
j_gene: TRBJ1-6
abundance: few
d_gene: -
CDR3nt: TGTGCCAGCCGCAATGCCGGGGGATCACCCCTCCACTTT
CDR3aa: CASRNAGGSPLHF

v_gene: TRBV5-6
j_gene: TRBJ1-6
abundance: once
d_gene: TRBD1
CDR3nt: TGTGCCAGCAGCTTGGGACAGGGTAATTCACCCCTCCACTTT
CDR3aa: CASSLGQGNSPLHF

v_gene: TRBV13
j_gene: TRBJ2-1
abundance: -
d_gene: -
CDR3nt: TGTGCCAGCAGCTTAGGGGCAGGGGGGAATGAGCAGTTCTTC
CDR3aa: CASSLGAGGNEQFF

v_gene: TRBV4-2
j_gene: TRBJ1-1
abundance: -
d_gene: -
CDR3nt: TGTGCCAGCAGCCCCTATGATAGGGGGACCACTGAAGCTTTCTTT
CDR3aa: CASSPYDRGTTEAFF

v_gene: TRBV6-5
j_gene: TRBJ1-1
abundance: -
d_gene: -
CDR3nt: TGTGCCAGCAGTCCCCGGGAGAACACTGAAGCTTTCTTT
CDR3aa: CASSPRENTEAFF

v_gene: TRBV11-2
j_gene: TRBJ1-1
abundance: -
d_gene: -
CDR3nt: TGTGCCAGCAGCTTAGAGGTCAAGCGTACTGAAGCTTTCTTT
CDR3aa: CASSLEVKRTEAFF

v_gene: TRBV3-1/TRBV3-2
j_gene: TRBJ2-7
abundance: -
d_gene: TRBD2
CDR3nt: TGTGCCAGCAGCCTCCTCAGCGGGGGGGCGTACGAGCAGTACTTC
CDR3aa: CASSLLSGGAYEQYF

v_gene: TRBV7-2
j_gene: TRBJ2-7
abundance: -
d_gene: TRBD1
CDR3nt: TGTGCCAGCAGCCCGACAGGGAATCGCTACGAGCAGTACTTC
CDR3aa: CASSPTGNRYEQYF

v_gene: TRBV4-1
j_gene: TRBJ2-3
abundance: -
d_gene: TRBD2
CDR3nt: TGCGCCAGCAGCCAAGATTGGCTAGCGGGAGGGAGAACAGATACGCAGTATTTT
CDR3aa: CASSQDWLAGGRTDTQYF

v_gene: TRBV6-6
j_gene: TRBJ1-5
abundance: -
d_gene: TRBD1
CDR3nt: TGTGCCAGCACCCGGGACAGGGATCAGCCCCAGCATTTT
CDR3aa: CASTRDRDQPQHF

v_gene: TRBV4-1
j_gene: TRBJ2-2
abundance: -
d_gene: -
CDR3nt: TGCGCCAGCAGCCAAGAGTTACAGGTCGGCGGGGAGCTGTTTTTT
CDR3aa: CASSQELQVGGELFF

v_gene: TRBV24-1
j_gene: TRBJ1-4
abundance: -
d_gene: -
CDR3nt: TGTGCCACCAGTGAAAGGGGAAGTAATGAAAAACTGTTTTTT
CDR3aa: CATSERGSNEKLFF

v_gene: TRBV7-2
j_gene: TRBJ1-4
abundance: -
d_gene: -
CDR3nt: TGTGCCAGCAGGAGACTTGCAACTAATGAAAAACTGTTTTTT
CDR3aa: CASRRLATNEKLFF

v_gene: TRBV13
j_gene: TRBJ1-2
abundance: -
d_gene: -
CDR3nt: TGTGCCAGCAGCTTCAAGGGAAGCGGCTATGGCTACACCTTC
CDR3aa: CASSFKGSGYGYTF

v_gene: TRBV12-3/TRBV12-4
j_gene: TRBJ2-7
abundance: -
d_gene: TRBD1
CDR3nt: TGTGCCAGCGCCCTTGGGACAGACTACGAGCAGTACTTC
CDR3aa: CASALGTDYEQYF

v_gene: TRBV28
j_gene: TRBJ2-7
abundance: -
d_gene: -
CDR3nt: TGTGCCAGCAGCTCCAGGATTTACGAGCAGTACTTC
CDR3aa: CASSSRIYEQYF

v_gene: TRBV9
j_gene: TRBJ1-4
abundance: -
d_gene: -
CDR3nt: TGTGCCAGCAGCGTTACTTCGGGGGGACACTTTGCAACTAATGAAAAACTGTTTTTT
CDR3aa: CASSVTSGGHFATNEKLFF

v_gene: TRBV5-4
j_gene: TRBJ2-7
abundance: -
d_gene: -
CDR3nt: TGTGCCAGCAGCTTGGTAGTGGGGGCAGGGAAAGGGTACGAGCAGTACTTC
CDR3aa: CASSLVVGAGKGYEQYF

v_gene: TRBV5-1
j_gene: TRBJ2-1
abundance: -
d_gene: TRBD2
CDR3nt: TGCGCCAGCAGCTGGGGACTAGCGGGTTACAATGAGCAGTTCTTC
CDR3aa: CASSWGLAGYNEQFF

v_gene: TRBV27
j_gene: TRBJ2-1
abundance: -
d_gene: TRBD2
CDR3nt: TGTGCCAGCAGTTATAGCGGGGGGGGCTACAATGAGCAGTTCTTC
CDR3aa: CASSYSGGGYNEQFF

v_gene: TRBV19
j_gene: TRBJ1-5
abundance: -
d_gene: TRBD1
CDR3nt: TGTGCCAGTGAACAGGGGATCATGGAGCCCCAGCATTTT
CDR3aa: CASEQGIMEPQHF

v_gene: TRBV19
j_gene: TRBJ1-4
abundance: -
d_gene: TRBD1
CDR3nt: TGTGCCAGCAGGGACAGGCAAACAACTAATGAAAAACTGTTTTTT
CDR3aa: CASRDRQTTNEKLFF

v_gene: TRBV10-1
j_gene: TRBJ1-1
abundance: -
d_gene: -
CDR3nt: TGCGCCAGCAGTGGGACCGTCGCGGAGGGAAAAGCTTTCTTT
CDR3aa: CASSGTVAEGKAFF

v_gene: TRBV3-1/TRBV3-2
j_gene: TRBJ1-2
abundance: -
d_gene: TRBD1
CDR3nt: TGTGCCAGCAGCCAAGATGGTGGGGACAGGGACTATGGCTACACCTTC
CDR3aa: CASSQDGGDRDYGYTF

v_gene: TRBV7-2
j_gene: TRBJ2-5
abundance: -
d_gene: TRBD2
CDR3nt: TGTGCCAGCAGCTTAGATAGTCTGGCGGGGGGAGAGACCCAGTACTTC
CDR3aa: CASSLDSLAGGETQYF

v_gene: TRBV5-4
j_gene: TRBJ2-5
abundance: once
d_gene: TRBD1
CDR3nt: TGTGCCAGCAGCGATCGGGGACAGGGGGCAATTGGTGAGACCCAGTACTTC
CDR3aa: CASSDRGQGAIGETQYF

v_gene: TRBV2
j_gene: TRBJ2-2
abundance: -
d_gene: TRBD1
CDR3nt: TGTGCCAGCAGTCCCGGGACAGGGGGCACCGGGGAGCTGTTTTTT
CDR3aa: CASSPGTGGTGELFF